One TCR beta chain is described in this entry. In this sample, this clone turned up once. What antigen it recognizes has not been identified. It has no much larger one-base neighbor in the sample; base qualities were not kept. The library came from the immunoSEQ multiplex PCR assay. Each sample had around 100,000 TCR templates assayed by the deep sequencing platform. Genomic DNA extracted from sorted T cells was the material used for TCRbeta CDR3 sequencing. In the paper's pipeline: The R programming language was used for clonal analysis of TCRbeta CDR3 data. Comparing unstimulated samples against CFSE-low samples taken after the reaction was how alloreactive CD4+ and CD8+ clones were defined. By matching sequences to the repertoires of sorted unstimulated Treg and non-Treg cells, each alloreactive CD4+ clone was assigned a regulatory or non-regulatory origin. TCRdb carries this immuneACCESS record with in-frame sequences only. Its versions omit some clonotypes, under half of them owing to an unresolved V gene in the studies checked, with the rest unexplained. V and J calls and clone size are copied from that table; D and trimming were computed from the DNA. The sample contains about 72,000 clones, about 90% of them found a single time. The ten biggest clones cover around 29% of the sample.

This sample stems from a study of siplizumab effects on memory and regulatory T cells (dated by TCRdb to the late 2010s). At the level of the whole study: The study looked at the effect of siplizumab, an anti-CD2 antibody, on alloreactive T-cell subsets in allogeneic mixed lymphocyte reactions made from human PBMCs. The study at large found these results: Of the alloreactive CD4+ clones that could be mapped, the Treg-derived share averaged roughly 69% with siplizumab compared with 26.9% in control reactions. Sequences below about 10^-5 frequency were poorly captured, so only a minor fraction of alloreactive clones could be mapped to unstimulated subsets. For roughly 80-95% of proliferating CD4+ or CD8+ clones, no naive or memory phenotype could be assigned. Compared with memory T cells, unstimulated naive T cells appeared more diverse, and naive cells seemed to make a substantial contribution to the alloresponse. The suppressive function of proliferating Tregs from siplizumab cultures was not functionally confirmed. The cumulative frequency of alloreactive sequences that could be traced back to unstimulated CD4+ memory T cells was significantly reduced by siplizumab.

Sorted unstimulated T cells and proliferating T cells recovered from mixed lymphocyte reactions were subjected to TCRbeta CDR3 sequencing. Fresh whole blood from fewer than 11 HLA-typed healthy donors was used as the source from which PBMCs were isolated. As encoded in the germline V gene, CDR1 is MNHEY while CDR2 is SVGAGI. Trimmed from V: 5 bases; trimmed from J: 4 bases; junction bases lacking a gene match: 5. The cysteine opens and the phenylalanine closes a CDR3 of 14 amino acids. The retained sequence is limited to the CDR3, 42 bases, with the frame set at the first base. The chain is encoded by TRBV6-5 joined to TRBJ2-1, and TRBD1 matches 7 of the central bases. This TCR came from a human donor in good health. Sequenced: CD8+ T cells sorted from blood. For the CDR3, the sequence is CASSIRTGYNEQFF. The DNA reads TGTGCCAGCAGTATCCGGACAGGTTACAATGAGCAGTTCTTC.